Sequencing of this TCR beta chain was carried out in a study of T cells in Graves' hyperthyroidism and ophthalmopathy. Notes on the study in general: Median prediction lead before ophthalmopathy onset was 6.5 months with the model. Among thyroid clonotypes expanded above 0.001, most also appeared in blood.

There are a few counts of this clonotype. What it binds is unknown. TCR beta CDR3 region amplification was performed from RNA transcripts. The study used the HTBI primer set for a first-round RT-PCR of the TCR CDR3. TCRdb reanalysed the multiplex PCR reads using MiXCR and keeps one entry per CDR3 protein. The data contain about 380,000 distinct CDR3 sequences, approximately 14% of them singletons. This receptor was obtained from a woman aged 60-75 years with Graves' hyperthyroidism. Sample: blood.

The CDR3 protein is CASSYSRGVSYEQYF. DNA for the CDR3: TGTGCCAGCAGTTACTCGCGAGGGGTCTCCTACGAGCAGTACTTC. The V gene is TRBV3-1, the J gene TRBJ2-7; D assignment may be TRBD1 or TRBD2 (5 bases each). This CDR3 contains 15 residues. V was trimmed by 6 bases and J by 0 bases, leaving 15 bases between them. Per germline, CDR1 LGHDT and CDR2 YNNKEL (reference sequence).